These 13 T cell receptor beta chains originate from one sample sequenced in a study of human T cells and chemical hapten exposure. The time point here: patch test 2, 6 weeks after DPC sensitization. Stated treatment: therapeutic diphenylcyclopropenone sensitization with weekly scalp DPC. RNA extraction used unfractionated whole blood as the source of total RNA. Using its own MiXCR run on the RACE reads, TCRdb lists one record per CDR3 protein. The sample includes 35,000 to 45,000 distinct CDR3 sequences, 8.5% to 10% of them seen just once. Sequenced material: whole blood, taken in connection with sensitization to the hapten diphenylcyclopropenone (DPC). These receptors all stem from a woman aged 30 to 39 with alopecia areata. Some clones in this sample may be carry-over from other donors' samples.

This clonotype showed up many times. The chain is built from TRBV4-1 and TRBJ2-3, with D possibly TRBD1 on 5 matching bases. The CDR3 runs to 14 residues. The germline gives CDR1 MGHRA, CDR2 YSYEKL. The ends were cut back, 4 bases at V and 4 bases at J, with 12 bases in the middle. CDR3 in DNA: TGCGCCAGCAGCCCCCCAGGGATCCCAGATACGCAGTATTTT. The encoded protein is CASSPPGIPDTQYF.

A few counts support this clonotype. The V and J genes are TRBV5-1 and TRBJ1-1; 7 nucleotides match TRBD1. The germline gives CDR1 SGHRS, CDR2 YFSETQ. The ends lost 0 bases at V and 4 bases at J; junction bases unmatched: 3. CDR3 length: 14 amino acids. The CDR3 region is CASSLAPGGTEAFF. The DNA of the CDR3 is TGCGCCAGCAGCTTGGCGCCAGGGGGCACTGAAGCTTTCTTT. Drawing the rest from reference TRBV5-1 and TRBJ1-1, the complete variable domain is KAGVTQTPRYLIKTRGQQVTLSCSPISGHRSVSWYQQTPGQGLQFLFEYFSETQRNKGNFPGRFSGRQFSNSRSEMNVSTLELGDSALYLCASSLAPGGTEAFFGQGTRLTVV.

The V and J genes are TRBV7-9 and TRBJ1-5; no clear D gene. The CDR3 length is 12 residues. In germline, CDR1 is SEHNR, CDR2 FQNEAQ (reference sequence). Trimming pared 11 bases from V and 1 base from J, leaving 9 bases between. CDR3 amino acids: CAGVGSNQPQHF. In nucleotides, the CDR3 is TGTGCCGGAGTAGGGAGCAATCAGCCCCAGCATTTT.

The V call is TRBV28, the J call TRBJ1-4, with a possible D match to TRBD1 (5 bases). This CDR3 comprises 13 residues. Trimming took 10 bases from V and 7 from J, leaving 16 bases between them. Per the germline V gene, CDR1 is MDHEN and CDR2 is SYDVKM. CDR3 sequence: CAISLAGTEKLFF. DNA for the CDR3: TGTGCCATCTCGTTGGCGGGGACTGAAAAACTGTTTTTT.

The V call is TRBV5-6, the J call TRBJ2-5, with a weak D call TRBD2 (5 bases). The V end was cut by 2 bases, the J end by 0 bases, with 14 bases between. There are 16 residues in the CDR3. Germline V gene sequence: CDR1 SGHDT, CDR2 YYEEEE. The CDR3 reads CASSLKTTSYQETQYF. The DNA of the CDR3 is TGTGCCAGCAGCTTAAAGACTACGTCGTACCAAGAGACCCAGTACTTC.

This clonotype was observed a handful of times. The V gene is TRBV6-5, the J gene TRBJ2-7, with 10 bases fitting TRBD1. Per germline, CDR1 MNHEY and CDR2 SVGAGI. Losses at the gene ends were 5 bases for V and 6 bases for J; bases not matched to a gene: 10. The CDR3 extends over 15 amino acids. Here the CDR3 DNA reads TGTGCCAGCAGTCACCCGGGACAGGGGTCCCTCGAGCAGTACTTC. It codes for CASSHPGQGSLEQYF.

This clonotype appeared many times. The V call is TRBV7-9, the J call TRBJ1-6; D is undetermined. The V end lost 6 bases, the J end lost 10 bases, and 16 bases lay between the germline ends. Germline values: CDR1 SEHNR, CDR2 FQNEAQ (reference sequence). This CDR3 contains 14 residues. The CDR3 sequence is CASSFPELLSPLHF. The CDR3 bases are TGTGCCAGCAGTTTTCCGGAGCTTCTATCACCCCTCCACTTT.

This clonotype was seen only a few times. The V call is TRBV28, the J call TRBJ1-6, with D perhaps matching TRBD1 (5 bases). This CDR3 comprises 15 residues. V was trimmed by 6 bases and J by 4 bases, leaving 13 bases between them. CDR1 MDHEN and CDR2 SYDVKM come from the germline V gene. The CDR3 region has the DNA TGTGCCAGCAGGAAGGACACGTTTTATAATTCACCCCTCCACTTT. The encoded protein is CASRKDTFYNSPLHF.

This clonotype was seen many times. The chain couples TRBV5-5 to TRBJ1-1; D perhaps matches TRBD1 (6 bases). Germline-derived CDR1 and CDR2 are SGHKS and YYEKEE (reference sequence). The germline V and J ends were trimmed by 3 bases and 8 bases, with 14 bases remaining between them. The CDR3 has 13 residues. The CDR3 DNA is TGTGCCAGCAGCTCGGTTCTCAGGGGAGAAGCTTTCTTT. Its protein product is CASSSVLRGEAFF.

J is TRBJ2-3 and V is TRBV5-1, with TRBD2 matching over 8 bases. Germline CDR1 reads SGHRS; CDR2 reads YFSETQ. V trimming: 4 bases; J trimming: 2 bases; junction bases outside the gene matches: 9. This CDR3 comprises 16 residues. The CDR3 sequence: CASSLALAEATDTQYF. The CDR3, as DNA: TGCGCCAGCAGCCTCGCACTAGCGGAGGCCACAGATACGCAGTATTTT.

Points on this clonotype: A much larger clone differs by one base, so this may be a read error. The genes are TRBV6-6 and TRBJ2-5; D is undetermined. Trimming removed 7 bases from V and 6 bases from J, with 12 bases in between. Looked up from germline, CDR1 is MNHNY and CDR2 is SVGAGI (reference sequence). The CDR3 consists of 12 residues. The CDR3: CASNSDVQTQYF. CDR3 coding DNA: TGTGCCAGCAATTCCGATGTTCAGACCCAGTACTTC.

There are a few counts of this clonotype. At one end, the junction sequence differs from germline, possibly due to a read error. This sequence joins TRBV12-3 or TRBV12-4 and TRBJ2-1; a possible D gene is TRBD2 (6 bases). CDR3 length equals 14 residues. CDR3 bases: TGTGCCAGCAGGTTAGCGGAATTCACTAATGAGCAGTTCTTC. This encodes CASRLAEFTNEQFF.

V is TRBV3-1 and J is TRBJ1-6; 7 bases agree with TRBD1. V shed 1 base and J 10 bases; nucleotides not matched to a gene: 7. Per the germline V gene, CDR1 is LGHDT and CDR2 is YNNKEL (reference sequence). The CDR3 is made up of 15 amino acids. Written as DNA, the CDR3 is TGTGCCAGCAGCCAAGCCAGGGGGGGGGACTCACCCCTCCACTTT. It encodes CASSQARGGDSPLHF.